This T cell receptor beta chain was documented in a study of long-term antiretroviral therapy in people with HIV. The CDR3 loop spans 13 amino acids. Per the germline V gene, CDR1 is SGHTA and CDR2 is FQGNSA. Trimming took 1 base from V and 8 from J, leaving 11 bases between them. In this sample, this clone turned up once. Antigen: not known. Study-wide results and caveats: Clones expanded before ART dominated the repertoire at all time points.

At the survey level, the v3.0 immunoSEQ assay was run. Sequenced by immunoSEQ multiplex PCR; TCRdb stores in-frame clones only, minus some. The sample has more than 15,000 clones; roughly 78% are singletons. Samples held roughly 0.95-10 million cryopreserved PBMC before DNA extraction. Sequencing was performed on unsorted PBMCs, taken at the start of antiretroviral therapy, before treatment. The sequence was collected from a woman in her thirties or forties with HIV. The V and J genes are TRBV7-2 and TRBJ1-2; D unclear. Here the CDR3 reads CASSLVAAWGYTF. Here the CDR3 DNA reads TGTGCCAGCAGCTTAGTTGCGGCCTGGGGCTACACCTTC.